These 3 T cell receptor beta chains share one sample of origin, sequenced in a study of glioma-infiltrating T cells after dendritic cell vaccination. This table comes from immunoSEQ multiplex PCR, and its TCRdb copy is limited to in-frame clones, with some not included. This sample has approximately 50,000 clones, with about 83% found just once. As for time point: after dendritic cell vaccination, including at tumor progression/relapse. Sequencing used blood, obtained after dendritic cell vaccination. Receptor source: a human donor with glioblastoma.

In DNA, the CDR3 is TGTGCCAGCAGGCTAGCGGAGATCCAAGAGACCCAGTACTTC. The encoded protein is CASRLAEIQETQYF. The V call is TRBV28, the J call TRBJ2-5; 7 positions agree with TRBD2. The germline V gene encodes CDR1 MDHEN and CDR2 SYDVKM. The CDR3 length is 14 residues. The J segment lost 1 base and the V segment lost 6 bases, leaving 5 bases of the junction unmatched.

The CDR3 loop reads CASSQEGQGFYEQYF. The CDR3 DNA sequence: TGCGCCAGCAGCCAAGAAGGTCAGGGGTTCTACGAGCAGTACTTC. The V call is TRBV4-1, the J call TRBJ2-7; weak D call: TRBD1 (6 bases). The CDR3 covers 15 residues. CDR1 is MGHRA and CDR2 is YSYEKL in the germline V gene. V lost 0 bases and J 3 bases, leaving 12 bases between the germline ends.

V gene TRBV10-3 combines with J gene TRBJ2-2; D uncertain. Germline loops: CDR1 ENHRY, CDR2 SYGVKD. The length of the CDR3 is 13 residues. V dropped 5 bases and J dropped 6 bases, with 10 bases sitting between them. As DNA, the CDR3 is TGTGCCATCAGTTCCTCTAGTGCCGGGGAGCTGTTTTTT. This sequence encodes CAISSSSAGELFF.